The 11 T cell receptor beta chains listed next were all sequenced from one sample in a study of CD8 T cells in ankylosing spondylitis. Study-level results: Roughly 8 highly homologous variants made up a TCR beta motif, and this motif appeared characteristic of ankylosing spondylitis blood.

TCRdb re-called the 5' RACE reads with MiXCR, one entry per CDR3 protein. This sample yields about 330,000 distinct CDR3 sequences, of which approximately 8% are seen a single time; about 14% belongs to the top ten. For these receptors, no antigen is known. Sequencing used blood, either unsorted or a sorted T cell fraction (not recorded which). These receptors originate from a male donor with ankylosing spondylitis.

The rearrangement uses TRBV7-6 and TRBJ2-1, with 10 bases matching TRBD2. V lost 5 bases and J lost 2; bases outside the gene matches: 12. Germline V lookup: CDR1 SGHVS, CDR2 FNYEAQ. This CDR3 comprises 18 residues. CDR3 coding DNA: TGTGCCAGCAGCCCAGCAAACGGACTAGCGGAGACCTACAATGAGCAGTTCTTC. It yields the protein CASSPANGLAETYNEQFF.

The chain couples TRBV29-1 to TRBJ2-7; 9 bases match TRBD2. J gave up 2 bases and V 7 bases, and 9 bases lay outside the gene matches. Germline values: CDR1 SQVTM, CDR2 ANQGSEA. CDR3 length: 14 amino acids. CDR3 sequence (DNA): TGCAGCGCTACCCAAAGCGGGAGGCCCTACGAGCAGTACTTC. This sequence encodes CSATQSGRPYEQYF.

This clonotype was seen a few times. The chain has TRBV29-1 and TRBJ1-5; no clear D gene. Germline CDR1 is SQVTM and CDR2 is ANQGSEA. V lost 4 bases to trimming and J lost 4 bases, with 11 bases between them. The CDR3 covers 13 residues. The CDR3 region is CSVVWAENQPQHF. The DNA for the CDR3 is TGCAGCGTTGTCTGGGCAGAAAATCAGCCCCAGCATTTT. Full variable domain (rest looked up from reference TRBV29-1 and TRBJ1-5): SAVISQKPSRDICQRGTSLTIQCQVDSQVTMMFWYRQQPGQSLTLIATANQGSEATYESGFVIDKFPISRPNLTFSTLTVSNMSPEDSSIYLCSVVWAENQPQHFGDGTRLSIL.

V is TRBV4-1 and J is TRBJ2-7; D not resolved. The CDR3 has 16 residues. Germline-derived CDR1 and CDR2 are MGHRA and YSYEKL. The germline V and J ends were trimmed by 4 bases and 0 bases, with 16 bases remaining between them. The CDR3 nucleotides are TGCGCCAGCAGCCGAGTGGGCCAATTAAGCTCCTACGAGCAGTACTTC. This codes for CASSRVGQLSSYEQYF.

The chain combines TRBV20-1 with TRBJ2-3; 12 bases are a match to TRBD2. The germline CDR1 and CDR2 sequences are DFQATT and SNEGSKA (reference sequence). The CDR3 is 17 amino acids. V lost 2 bases to trimming and J lost 5 bases; unmatched junction nucleotides: 11. DNA for the CDR3: TGCAGTGCTAGACCTCTTCGACTAGCGGGAGCTCAAGATACGCAGTATTTT. It encodes CSARPLRLAGAQDTQYF.

This clonotype was seen only a few times. This chain connects TRBV18 to TRBJ1-2, with a tentative D call TRBD1 (5 bases). The CDR3 extends over 14 amino acids. Germline V gene data show CDR1 as KGHSH and CDR2 as LQKENI. V lost 6 bases and J lost 8, with 19 bases in between. The CDR3 nucleotides read TGTGCCAGCTCCATCAACGGGGAGAGGGACGGCTACACCTTC. Amino acids: CASSINGERDGYTF.

There are many counts of this clonotype. The chain uses TRBV29-1 and TRBJ1-1, with D possibly TRBD1 on 6 matching bases. The V and J ends lost 7 bases and 4 bases respectively, with 10 bases between them. This CDR3 has 11 amino acids. CDR1 is SQVTM and CDR2 is ANQGSEA in the germline V gene. CDR3 coding DNA: TGCAGCGCTGGACAGAGCACTGAAGCTTTCTTT. As protein: CSAGQSTEAFF.

This clonotype was observed a handful of times. The V gene is TRBV7-2, the J gene TRBJ2-2; weak D call: TRBD1 (5 bases). Per the germline V gene, CDR1 is SGHTA and CDR2 is FQGNSA. Trimming left V 5 bases short and J 3 bases short, with 19 bases between. The CDR3 covers 17 residues. CDR3 in amino acids: CASSDDRNFADTGELFF. CDR3 sequence (DNA): TGTGCCAGCAGCGACGACAGAAATTTTGCAGACACCGGGGAGCTGTTTTTT. The entire variable domain, with the rest obtained from reference TRBV7-2 and TRBJ2-2, is as follows: GAGVSQSPSNKVTEKGKDVELRCDPISGHTALYWYRQSLGQGLEFLIYFQGNSAPDKSGLPSDRFSAERTGGSVSTLTIQRTQQEDSAVYLCASSDDRNFADTGELFFGEGSRLTVL.

This clonotype was observed many times. This chain uses TRBV11-3 with TRBJ2-1; TRBD2 agrees at 7 bases. CDR3 length: 15 residues. Germline V gene data show CDR1 as SGHNT and CDR2 as YENEEA. After removal of 3 bases from V and 9 bases from J, the junction contained 11 bases not matched to a gene. CDR3 in amino acids: CASSFDASGGIEQFF. CDR3 DNA sequence: TGTGCCAGCAGCTTTGATGCATCGGGAGGCATTGAGCAGTTCTTC.

The V and J genes are TRBV15 and TRBJ2-1; D perhaps matches TRBD2 (6 bases). The CDR3 is made up of 14 amino acids. Germline lookup yields CDR1 LNHNV and CDR2 YYDKDF (reference sequence). V lost 8 bases, J lost 0 bases, and 11 bases lay in between. CDR3: CATGSGASYNEQFF. CDR3 bases: TGTGCCACCGGTTCGGGAGCCTCCTACAATGAGCAGTTCTTC.

This clonotype was found many times. Here the CDR3 reads CSARVRDQGSGYTF. The CDR3 DNA reads TGCAGTGCTAGAGTCCGCGACCAGGGGTCGGGCTACACCTTC. The chain uses TRBV20-1 and TRBJ1-2; D is perhaps TRBD1 (6 bases). This CDR3 spans 14 amino acids. Germline CDR1 reads DFQATT; CDR2 reads SNEGSKA (reference sequence). V was clipped by 1 base and J by 8 bases, with 17 bases between them.